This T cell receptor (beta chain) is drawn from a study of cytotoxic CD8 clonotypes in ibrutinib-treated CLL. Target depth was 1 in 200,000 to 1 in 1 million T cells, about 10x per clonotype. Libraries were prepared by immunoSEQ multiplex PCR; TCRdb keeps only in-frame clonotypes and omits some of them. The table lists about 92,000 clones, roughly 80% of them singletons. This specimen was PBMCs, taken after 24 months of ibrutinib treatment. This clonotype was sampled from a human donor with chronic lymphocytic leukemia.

The CDR3 nucleotides read TGTGCCAGCAGGTCCTCCAGGGGTGAAGAGACCCAGTACTTC. The encoded protein is CASRSSRGEETQYF. The chain is built from TRBV25-1 and TRBJ2-5, with a tentative D call TRBD1 (6 bases). Trimming removed 6 bases at V and 3 bases at J, with 14 bases between. Germline lookup yields CDR1 MGHDK and CDR2 SYGVNS. The CDR3 length is 14 residues. The full variable domain, in which reference TRBV25-1 and TRBJ2-5 provide the parts outside the CDR3, is EADIYQTPRYLVIGTGKKITLECSQTMGHDKMYWYQQDPGMELHLIHYSYGVNSTEKGDLSSESTVSRIRTEHFPLTLESARPSHTSQYLCASRSSRGEETQYFGPGTRLLVL.